These 7 T cell receptor beta chains share one sample of origin, sequenced in a study of shared clonotypes between healthy human individuals. Clones were sequenced by immunoSEQ multiplex PCR, and TCRdb holds only the in-frame ones, with some missing. The table includes millions of clones, more than 85% detected once. Sequencing was done on a sample of naive CD4+ T cells from PBMCs. Subset reported: CD45RA+ positively selected. The receptor set was obtained from a man aged 18 to 30 in good health. Some clones in this sample may be carry-over from other donors' samples.

CDR3 loop: CASSEKSRDNEQFF. The CDR3 region has the DNA TGTGCCAGCAGCGAGAAATCGCGGGACAATGAGCAGTTCTTC. The chain is built from TRBV9 and TRBJ2-1; D might be TRBD2 (5 bases). CDR3 size: 14 residues. Trimming took 3 bases from V and 5 from J, leaving 12 bases between them. The germline V gene has CDR1 SGDLS and CDR2 YYNGEE.

A remark on this clone: The identical CDR3 is also encoded by other nucleotide sequences in the sample. This chain connects TRBV7-8 to TRBJ2-2, with TRBD1 as a possible D gene (6 bases). V lost 2 bases and J 5 bases, leaving 6 bases between the germline ends. CDR1 SGHVS and CDR2 FQNEAQ come from the germline V gene. The CDR3 sequence is 13 residues long. The CDR3 reads CASSLRGTGELFF. CDR3 sequence (DNA): TGTGCCAGCAGCTTAAGGGGGACCGGGGAGCTGTTTTTT.

The chain links TRBV7-2 to TRBJ2-3; the D gene is possibly TRBD2 (5 bases). CDR1 is SGHTA, CDR2 FQGNSA, per germline. V lost 2 bases to trimming and J lost 3 bases, with 12 bases between them. The CDR3 contains 15 residues. CDR3 in amino acids: CASSLRRLATDTQYF. In DNA, the CDR3 is TGTGCCAGCAGCTTACGACGGCTAGCAACAGATACGCAGTATTTT. The variable domain in full, completed from reference TRBV7-2 and TRBJ2-3, reads GAGVSQSPSNKVTEKGKDVELRCDPISGHTALYWYRQSLGQGLEFLIYFQGNSAPDKSGLPSDRFSAERTGGSVSTLTIQRTQQEDSAVYLCASSLRRLATDTQYFGPGTRLTVL.

The V and J genes are TRBV5-1 and TRBJ1-1, with D perhaps matching TRBD1 (5 bases). Germline loops: CDR1 SGHRS, CDR2 YFSETQ. The V end lost 0 bases, the J end lost 0 bases, and 9 bases lay between the germline ends. The CDR3 has 15 residues. CDR3 DNA sequence: TGCGCCAGCAGCTTGGGAAGAGGGGTGAACACTGAAGCTTTCTTT. Its translation is CASSLGRGVNTEAFF.

The chain uses TRBV10-3 and TRBJ1-5; TRBD1 is a possible D gene (5 bases). This CDR3 has 14 residues. V was cut by 5 bases and J by 3 bases, with 11 bases left in between. Germline lookup yields CDR1 ENHRY and CDR2 SYGVKD. The CDR3 DNA sequence: TGTGCCATCAGTCGGGACGGCGACAATCAGCCCCAGCATTTT. It codes for CAISRDGDNQPQHF.

This clone has a single count. The rearrangement joins TRBV19 to TRBJ2-7; D call uncertain. Germline assignment: CDR1 LNHDA and CDR2 SQIVND (reference sequence). The CDR3 spans 14 residues. V lost 0 bases and J 2 bases, leaving 8 bases between the germline ends. This CDR3 reads CASSIDRWAYEQYF. CDR3 nucleotide sequence: TGTGCCAGTAGTATAGATCGTTGGGCCTACGAGCAGTACTTC. Filled out from reference TRBV19 and TRBJ2-7, the complete variable domain reads DGGITQSPKYLFRKEGQNVTLSCEQNLNHDAMYWYRQDPGQGLRLIYYSQIVNDFQKGDIAEGYSVSREKKESFPLTVTSAQKNPTAFYLCASSIDRWAYEQYFGPGTRLTVT.

The rearrangement joins TRBV25-1 to TRBJ1-5, with TRBD1 identical over 11 bases. Unmatched junction bases numbered 3, after V lost 2 bases and J lost 6 bases. The germline gives CDR1 MGHDK, CDR2 SYGVNS. This CDR3 is built from 15 residues. DNA of the CDR3: TGTGCCAGCAGTGAAGGGACAGGGGGTATTCAGCCCCAGCATTTT. Translating it yields CASSEGTGGIQPQHF.